This passage covers 31 T cell receptor beta chains from one sample sequenced in a study of T-cell reconstitution after alpha-beta-depleted transplantation in children. Broader study findings: T-cell counts and diversity were attributed mostly to newly produced T cells one year after transplant.

The TCRbeta library incorporated unique molecular identifiers. TCRdb reprocessed the PCR reads via MiXCR and lists one record per CDR3 protein. The table records about 300,000 distinct CDR3 sequences, over 7% of them present only once. These TCRs are of unknown antigen specificity. Here the sequenced sample was peripheral blood, taken 360 days after TCRalphabeta/CD19-depleted stem cell transplant. The receptors were gathered from a female patient younger than 10 who had a stem cell transplant for Fanconi anemia, so the T cells may come from the graft donor.

Notes on this clonotype: A much larger clone is a single base away; this may be a read error. The genes are TRBV7-9 and TRBJ1-1; D not resolved. CDR3 length: 11 residues. Germline V gene data show CDR1 as SEHNR and CDR2 as FQNEAQ (reference sequence). The germline V and J ends were trimmed by 8 bases and 11 bases, with 15 bases remaining between them. The CDR3 region is CASGIGARAFF. Written as DNA, the CDR3 is TGTGCCAGCGGCATAGGAGCAAGGGCTTTCTTT.

This clonotype was seen many times. The rearrangement joins TRBV20-1 to TRBJ2-5; D unclear. The CDR3 is 13 residues long. V was pared by 4 bases and J by 5 bases, with 14 bases between. In germline, CDR1 is DFQATT, CDR2 SNEGSKA (reference sequence). The CDR3 region is CSAIYPFRETQYF. CDR3 DNA: TGCAGTGCTATTTACCCCTTTAGGGAGACCCAGTACTTC.

The chain has TRBV27 and TRBJ2-7; D may match TRBD1 or TRBD2 (5 bases each). This CDR3 has 17 amino acids. Germline assignment: CDR1 MNHEY and CDR2 SMNVEV (reference sequence). The ends were cut back, 2 bases at V and 9 bases at J, with 26 bases in the middle. The DNA for the CDR3 is TGTGCCAGCAGTTTAATTCCAGTAGGGACGGGACCTGCTTGGCAGTACTTC. Translation: CASSLIPVGTGPAWQYF.

This clonotype showed up many times. This rearrangement joins TRBV5-1 to TRBJ2-3; 9 positions agree with TRBD1. V shed 1 base, J shed 2 bases, and the junction held 14 bases outside the gene matches. CDR3 length: 19 amino acids. CDR1 SGHRS and CDR2 YFSETQ come from the germline V gene. CDR3 sequence: CASSLNVADRGFITDTQYF. In DNA form, the CDR3 reads TGCGCCAGCAGCTTGAACGTGGCCGACAGGGGGTTTATCACAGATACGCAGTATTTT.

In this sample, this clonotype turned up a few times. The chain joins TRBV27 to TRBJ1-2; 9 bases are a match to TRBD1. Germline CDR1 MNHEY, CDR2 SMNVEV (reference sequence). The V and J ends lost 6 bases and 9 bases, in that order; junction bases with no gene match: 2. The CDR3 length is 11 residues. The CDR3 loop reads CASRGTGSYTF. The CDR3 nucleotides read TGTGCCAGCAGAGGGACAGGGAGCTACACCTTC.

This clonotype was picked up a small number of times. This sequence joins TRBV28 and TRBJ2-1; D unclear. CDR1 is MDHEN, CDR2 SYDVKM, per germline. The CDR3 is 13 amino acids. V lost 7 bases and J lost 4, with 11 bases in between. The CDR3 is CASTKPNYNEQFF. CDR3 DNA: TGTGCCAGCACTAAACCAAATTACAATGAGCAGTTCTTC.

This clonotype was picked up many times. The chain recombines TRBV7-9 with TRBJ2-2; D not resolved. The CDR3 length is 15 residues. Germline assignment: CDR1 SEHNR and CDR2 FQNEAQ (reference sequence). Trimming took 7 bases from V and 0 from J, leaving 12 bases between them. The CDR3 coding sequence is TGTGCCAGCATCATCGGACCACCGAACACCGGGGAGCTGTTTTTT. Its translation: CASIIGPPNTGELFF.

The V call is TRBV18, the J call TRBJ2-5, with 8 positions matching TRBD1. From germline, CDR1 is KGHSH and CDR2 LQKENI. With V trimmed by 2 bases and J by 5 bases, 10 bases remained unmatched. CDR3 length: 16 residues. The CDR3 coding sequence is TGTGCCAGCTCACCAACTATAGCAGGGGGCTTGGAGACCCAGTACTTC. It translates to CASSPTIAGGLETQYF.

This clonotype appeared many times. This sequence joins TRBV29-1 and TRBJ1-1; D ambiguous. V lost 6 bases and J lost 4, with 24 bases in between. Per germline, CDR1 SQVTM and CDR2 ANQGSEA. The CDR3 consists of 16 residues. CDR3 amino acids: CSVSGRSLGQSTEAFF. The CDR3 coding sequence is TGCAGCGTGAGCGGCAGGTCGTTGGGTCAGTCCACTGAAGCTTTCTTT.

On this clonotype itself: This may come from a read error, since a much larger clone is one base off. This chain links TRBV4-3 with TRBJ2-5; D unresolved. V gave up 0 bases and J gave up 0 bases, with 5 bases separating them. Germline CDR1 and CDR2: LGHNA and YSLEER. The CDR3 is 14 residues long. CDR3: CASSQEANQETQYF. CDR3 nucleotides: TGCGCCAGCAGCCAAGAAGCTAACCAAGAGACCCAGTACTTC.

This clonotype was detected many times. The CDR3 DNA reads as TGTGCCAGCAGTTTAGGCGGGGGGGGCAATGAGCAGTTCTTC. Its protein product is CASSLGGGGNEQFF. The gene calls are TRBV28 and TRBJ2-1; TRBD2 aligns across 9 bases. Trimming removed 2 bases from V and 6 bases from J; junction bases left unmatched: 2. The V gene's germline CDR1 is MDHEN and CDR2 SYDVKM. This CDR3 comprises 14 residues. Full variable domain (outside the CDR3, taken from reference TRBV28 and TRBJ2-1): DVKVTQSSRYLVKRTGEKVFLECVQDMDHENMFWYRQDPGLGLRLIYFSYDVKMKEKGDIPEGYSVSREKKERFSLILESASTNQTSMYLCASSLGGGGNEQFFGPGTRLTVL.

This chain connects TRBV29-1 to TRBJ2-5, with 14 bases aligning to TRBD2. The CDR3 consists of 17 residues. V was clipped by 6 bases and J by 6 bases; unmatched bases: 15. The V gene's germline CDR1 is SQVTM and CDR2 ANQGSEA. The CDR3 nucleotides read TGCAGCGTCGACGGACTAGCGGGGGGTACGTCATTTCAGACCCAGTACTTC. Translating gives CSVDGLAGGTSFQTQYF.

CDR3 DNA sequence: TGTGCCAGCTCACCACGGGGAAATAATGAAAAACTGTTTTTT. Its protein is CASSPRGNNEKLFF. This chain uses TRBV18 with TRBJ1-4; D gene unclear. This CDR3 spans 14 amino acids. CDR1 is KGHSH and CDR2 is LQKENI in the germline V gene. The germline V and J ends were trimmed by 1 base and 4 bases, with 7 bases remaining between them.

This sequence joins TRBV2 and TRBJ2-7; tentative D call: TRBD2 (5 bases). Trimming left V 2 bases short and J 1 base short, with 18 bases between. CDR1 is SNHLY, CDR2 FYNNEI, per germline. The CDR3 runs 17 residues. Written as DNA, the CDR3 is TGTGCCAGCAGTGAAAGGAGGCAGCCTGAATCATCCTACGAGCAGTACTTC. Its protein is CASSERRQPESSYEQYF. Filled out from reference TRBV2 and TRBJ2-7, the complete variable domain reads EPEVTQTPSHQVTQMGQEVILRCVPISNHLYFYWYRQILGQKVEFLVSFYNNEISEKSEIFDDQFSVERPDGSNFTLKIRSTKLEDSAMYFCASSERRQPESSYEQYFGPGTRLTVT.

This clonotype was recorded at least ten times. This chain uses TRBV29-1 with TRBJ1-5; 7 positions agree with TRBD1. V lost 7 bases, J lost 11 bases, and 14 bases stayed unmatched. This CDR3 spans 13 amino acids. Germline-derived CDR1 and CDR2 are SQVTM and ANQGSEA. The CDR3 DNA is TGCAGCGCGGCGGAGAGACAGGGCGAGGCCCAGCATTTT. This sequence encodes CSAAERQGEAQHF.

The V gene is TRBV3-1, the J gene TRBJ1-2, with D perhaps matching TRBD1 (5 bases). This CDR3 has 16 amino acids. Germline V gives CDR1 LGHDT, CDR2 YNNKEL (reference sequence). V was pared by 0 bases and J by 5 bases, with 16 bases between. The CDR3 nucleotides read TGTGCCAGCAGCCAAGATAGGTCAGGGACCGCATATGGCTACACCTTC. As protein: CASSQDRSGTAYGYTF.

In this sample, this clonotype turned up a few times. The chain joins TRBV6-5 to TRBJ2-1; D gene ambiguous. This CDR3 spans 13 amino acids. The V end was cut by 0 bases, the J end by 6 bases, with 6 bases between. The V gene's germline CDR1 is MNHEY and CDR2 SVGAGI. As DNA, the CDR3 is TGTGCCAGCAGTTACTCGACCCTCAATGAGCAGTTCTTC. It codes for CASSYSTLNEQFF.

This clonotype was counted at least ten times. The rearrangement uses TRBV7-2 and TRBJ2-7, with D unclear. Trimming shortened V by 0 bases and J by 3 bases, and 6 bases separated the two germline ends. This CDR3 comprises 13 residues. The germline CDR1 and CDR2 sequences are SGHTA and FQGNSA. The CDR3 bases are TGTGCCAGCAGCTTAGCGCCGGGCTACGAGCAGTACTTC. Its translation is CASSLAPGYEQYF.

This clonotype was recorded a few times. The CDR3 is CASSLDPGDEQFF. The CDR3 DNA sequence: TGTGCCAGCAGCTTAGATCCCGGGGATGAGCAGTTCTTC. This chain uses TRBV13 with TRBJ2-1, with TRBD2 as a possible D gene (5 bases). There are 13 residues in the CDR3. Germline values: CDR1 PRHDT, CDR2 FYEKMQ (reference sequence). V was clipped by 1 base and J by 8 bases, with 9 bases between them. Complete variable domain (other parts from reference TRBV13 and TRBJ2-1): AAGVIQSPRHLIKEKRETATLKCYPIPRHDTVYWYQQGPGQDPQFLISFYEKMQSDKGSIPDRFSAQQFSDYHSELNMSSLELGDSALYFCASSLDPGDEQFFGPGTRLTVL.

This clonotype was recorded at least ten times. This sequence joins TRBV5-8 and TRBJ2-1, with 8 bases matching TRBD1. V dropped 4 bases and J dropped 0; count of bases not matched to a gene: 3. Looked up from germline, CDR1 is SGHTS and CDR2 is YDEGEE. The CDR3 is 15 amino acids. As DNA, the CDR3 is TGTGCCAGCAGCCGGGACAGGAGCTCCTACAATGAGCAGTTCTTC. It specifies CASSRDRSSYNEQFF.

Only a few counts were recorded for this clonotype. The chain uses TRBV5-1 and TRBJ2-5, with D possibly TRBD1 on 5 matching bases. The ends were cut back, 4 bases at V and 7 bases at J, with 20 bases in the middle. The CDR3 has 15 amino acids. The germline V gene encodes CDR1 SGHRS and CDR2 YFSETQ. The CDR3 nucleotides read TGCGCCAGCAGCCCAGGCACCACAGGAGCAGGGACCCAGTACTTC. This sequence encodes CASSPGTTGAGTQYF. Using reference TRBV5-1 and TRBJ2-5 for the parts outside the CDR3, the full variable domain is KAGVTQTPRYLIKTRGQQVTLSCSPISGHRSVSWYQQTPGQGLQFLFEYFSETQRNKGNFPGRFSGRQFSNSRSEMNVSTLELGDSALYLCASSPGTTGAGTQYFGPGTRLLVL.

This clonotype has a count of ten or more. The J gene is TRBJ1-1, the V gene TRBV10-3; tentative D call: TRBD1 (6 bases). Trimming pared 5 bases from V and 2 bases from J, leaving 12 bases between. CDR3 length: 14 residues. Germline V gene data show CDR1 as ENHRY and CDR2 as SYGVKD. The CDR3 sequence: CAISRQVSNTEAFF. CDR3 DNA sequence: TGTGCCATCAGTCGACAGGTGTCAAACACTGAAGCTTTCTTT.

This clonotype was observed at least ten times. The chain joins TRBV2 to TRBJ1-5; D gene ambiguous. The CDR3 is 13 amino acids. Germline assignment: CDR1 SNHLY and CDR2 FYNNEI. V lost 3 bases to trimming and J lost 5 bases, with 8 bases between them. The CDR3 loop reads CASSDTGDQPQHF. CDR3 bases: TGTGCCAGCAGTGATACGGGAGATCAGCCCCAGCATTTT.

This clonotype was counted ten times or more. The chain links TRBV29-1 to TRBJ1-2, with D tentatively TRBD1 (5 bases). V lost 7 bases to trimming and J lost 4 bases, with 16 bases between them. Germline loops: CDR1 SQVTM, CDR2 ANQGSEA. The CDR3 consists of 13 residues. The chain's CDR3 is CSAGGTETYGYTF. The CDR3 DNA is TGCAGCGCGGGCGGGACGGAGACCTATGGCTACACCTTC. The full variable domain, in which reference TRBV29-1 and TRBJ1-2 provide the parts outside the CDR3, is SAVISQKPSRDICQRGTSLTIQCQVDSQVTMMFWYRQQPGQSLTLIATANQGSEATYESGFVIDKFPISRPNLTFSTLTVSNMSPEDSSIYLCSAGGTETYGYTFGSGTRLTVV.

With respect to this clonotype: This clone may be a read error of a much larger clone one base away. The J gene is TRBJ2-7, the V gene TRBV6-1, with TRBD1 matching over 7 bases. The CDR3 runs to 15 residues. Germline V CDR1 and CDR2: MNHNS, SASEGT. The CDR3 loop is CASSPRWDSVYEQCF. The DNA for the CDR3 is TGTGCCAGCAGTCCTAGGTGGGACAGCGTTTACGAGCAGTGCTTC.

This clonotype was recorded a few times. This sequence joins TRBV28 and TRBJ2-7, with 10 bases identical to TRBD1. CDR3 length equals 12 residues. The junction had 0 bases not matched to a gene; V was cut back by 6 bases and J by 4 bases. Looked up from germline, CDR1 is MDHEN and CDR2 is SYDVKM. The DNA of the CDR3 is TGTGCCAGCAGGGGACAGGGGTACGAGCAGTACGTC. Protein: CASRGQGYEQYV.

In this sample, this clonotype turned up many times. The rearrangement joins TRBV3-1 to TRBJ2-1; 7 bases match TRBD1. The CDR3 is 16 amino acids. Germline trimming cut 2 bases from V and 6 bases from J; bases unmatched to any gene: 10. Germline assignment: CDR1 LGHDT and CDR2 YNNKEL (reference sequence). As DNA, the CDR3 is TGTGCCAGCAGCCAAAACCCAGGCGACAGGGCCAATGAGCAGTTCTTC. This codes for CASSQNPGDRANEQFF.

A note on this clonotype: Being one base from a much bigger clone, this may be a read error. CDR3 bases: TGTGCCAGCGGTTCAAGTGGGCAGAGAAATGCTGAGCAGGTCTTC. As protein: CASGSSGQRNAEQVF. The J gene is TRBJ2-1, the V gene TRBV28; no clear D gene. Germline lookup yields CDR1 MDHEN and CDR2 SYDVKM. The CDR3 consists of 15 residues.

This clonotype was counted at least ten times. The chain has TRBV12-3 or TRBV12-4 and TRBJ1-5, with 9 bases identical to TRBD1. With 6 bases clipped from V and 3 bases from J, the junction kept 6 bases outside the gene matches. This CDR3 comprises 15 residues. The CDR3 sequence: CASRETGGYNQPQHF. Written as DNA, the CDR3 is TGTGCCAGCAGGGAGACAGGGGGTTACAATCAGCCCCAGCATTTT.

This clonotype was detected many times. V usage is TRBV25-1 and J usage is TRBJ1-5; D not resolved. Germline lookup yields CDR1 MGHDK and CDR2 SYGVNS. V lost 3 bases, J lost 6 bases, and 0 bases lay in between. This CDR3 contains 10 residues. The CDR3 sequence is CASSDQPQHF. The CDR3 DNA reads as TGTGCCAGCAGTGATCAGCCCCAGCATTTT.

The table lists this clonotype with many counts. This rearrangement joins TRBV6-4 to TRBJ2-1; unclear D gene. The germline V and J ends were trimmed by 4 bases and 0 bases, with 7 bases remaining between them. CDR1 MRHNA and CDR2 SNTAGT come from the germline V gene. The CDR3 contains 14 residues. CDR3 coding DNA: TGTGCCAGCAGTGTAAGGAGCTCCTACAATGAGCAGTTCTTC. As protein: CASSVRSSYNEQFF.